This T cell receptor beta chain emerged from a study of breast tumors, draining lymph nodes, adjacent tissues. Study outcomes and limitations: Compared with lymph nodes, tumors were less diverse; compared with nontumor tissue, more.

This CDR3 has 12 amino acids. V shed 1 base and J shed 5 bases, with 6 bases lying between them. From germline, CDR1 is SEHNR and CDR2 FQNEAQ (reference sequence). In its sample, this clonotype was seen many times. Its antigen is not known. TCRdb re-called the multiplex PCR reads with MiXCR, one entry per CDR3 protein. In the table there are 20,000 to 25,000 distinct CDR3 sequences, roughly 20% of which are singletons. Sequencing used breast tumor tissue. This rearrangement joins TRBV7-9 to TRBJ2-7; D is undetermined. This receptor was identified in a female donor with breast cancer. Some clones in this sample may be carry-over from other donors' samples. This CDR3 is CASSLDTDEQYF. The DNA for the CDR3 is TGTGCCAGCAGCTTAGATACGGACGAGCAGTACTTC.